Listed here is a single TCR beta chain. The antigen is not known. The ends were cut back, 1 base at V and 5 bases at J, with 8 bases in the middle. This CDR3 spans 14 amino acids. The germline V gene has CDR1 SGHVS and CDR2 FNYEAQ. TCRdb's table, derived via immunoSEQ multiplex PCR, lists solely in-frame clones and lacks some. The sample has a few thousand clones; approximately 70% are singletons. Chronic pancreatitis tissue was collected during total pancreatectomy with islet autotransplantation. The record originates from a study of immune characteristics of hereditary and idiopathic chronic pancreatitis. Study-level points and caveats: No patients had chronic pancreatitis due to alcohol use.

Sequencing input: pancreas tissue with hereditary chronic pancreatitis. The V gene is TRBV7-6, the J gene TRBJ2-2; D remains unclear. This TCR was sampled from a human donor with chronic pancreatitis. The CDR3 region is CASSLGSETGELFF. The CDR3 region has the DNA TGTGCCAGCAGCTTAGGATCGGAAACCGGGGAGCTGTTTTTT.